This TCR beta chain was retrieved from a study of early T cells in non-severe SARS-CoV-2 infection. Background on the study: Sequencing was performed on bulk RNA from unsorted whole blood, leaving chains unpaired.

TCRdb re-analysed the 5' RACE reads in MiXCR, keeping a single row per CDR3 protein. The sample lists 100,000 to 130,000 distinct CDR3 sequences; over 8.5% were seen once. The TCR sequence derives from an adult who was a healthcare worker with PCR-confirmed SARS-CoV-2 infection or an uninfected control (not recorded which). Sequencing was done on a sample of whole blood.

The CDR3 region is CASSPGGQGIYEQYF. Here the CDR3 DNA reads TGCGCCAGCAGCCCCGGCGGACAGGGCATCTACGAGCAGTACTTC. This chain connects TRBV4-1 to TRBJ2-7; 8 bases match TRBD1. Unmatched junction bases numbered 8, after V lost 4 bases and J lost 3 bases. CDR3 length: 15 amino acids. CDR1 MGHRA and CDR2 YSYEKL come from the germline V gene.